The 5 T cell receptor beta chains below come from one sample, sequenced in a study of OX40 agonist ivuxolimab in advanced cancers. The protocol was immunoSEQ multiplex PCR, while the TCRdb copy is restricted to in-frame clones and leaves out a portion. The repertoire holds tens of thousands of clones, with approximately 92% as singletons. Sequences were derived from CD4+ or CD8+ T cells sorted from blood, sampled in a trial of the OX40 agonist ivuxolimab. These receptors originate from an adult with an advanced solid tumor such as melanoma, head and neck, liver or kidney cancer.

This clone has just one count. The rearrangement uses TRBV9 and TRBJ2-3, with D possibly being TRBD1 (6 bases). The CDR3 has 13 amino acids. Trimming removed 7 bases at V and 2 bases at J, with 11 bases between. From germline, CDR1 is SGDLS and CDR2 YYNGEE. CDR3 DNA sequence: TGTGCCAGCCAGGGGAAAATCACAGATACGCAGTATTTT. This encodes CASQGKITDTQYF.

This chain links TRBV7-2 with TRBJ2-1; 12 nucleotides agree with TRBD2. V shed 5 bases and J 7 bases; nucleotides not matched to a gene: 12. The CDR3 contains 17 residues. The germline V gene encodes CDR1 SGHTA and CDR2 FQGNSA. CDR3: CASSPRTSGVIGNEQFF. CDR3 coding DNA: TGTGCCAGCAGCCCGCGGACTAGCGGGGTCATCGGGAATGAGCAGTTCTTC. The whole variable domain, remainder taken from reference TRBV7-2 and TRBJ2-1, is GAGVSQSPSNKVTEKGKDVELRCDPISGHTALYWYRQSLGQGLEFLIYFQGNSAPDKSGLPSDRFSAERTGGSVSTLTIQRTQQEDSAVYLCASSPRTSGVIGNEQFFGPGTRLTVL.

The gene calls are TRBV9 and TRBJ2-2, with D possibly TRBD1 on 5 matching bases. Germline CDR1 SGDLS, CDR2 YYNGEE. The V end lost 0 bases, the J end lost 0 bases, and 12 bases lay between the germline ends. This CDR3 region has 17 residues. CDR3 DNA: TGTGCCAGCAGCGTAGACAGGAGTTCCCCGAACACCGGGGAGCTGTTTTTT. Translation gives CASSVDRSSPNTGELFF. The full variable domain, with the rest looked up from reference TRBV9 and TRBJ2-2, is DSGVTQTPKHLITATGQRVTLRCSPRSGDLSVYWYQQSLDQGLQFLIQYYNGEERAKGNILERFSAQQFPDLHSELNLSSLELGDSALYFCASSVDRSSPNTGELFFGEGSRLTVL.

CDR3 DNA: TGCAGCGTTAACAGTTGGGGACCTGGGGCCAACGTCCTGACTTTC. Protein: CSVNSWGPGANVLTF. The chain recombines TRBV29-1 with TRBJ2-6; D could derive from TRBD1 or TRBD2 (5 bases each). Germline V gene data show CDR1 as SQVTM and CDR2 as ANQGSEA. The CDR3 sequence is 15 residues long. V was trimmed by 5 bases and J by 2 bases, leaving 13 bases between them. Filled out from reference TRBV29-1 and TRBJ2-6, the complete variable domain reads SAVISQKPSRDICQRGTSLTIQCQVDSQVTMMFWYRQQPGQSLTLIATANQGSEATYESGFVIDKFPISRPNLTFSTLTVSNMSPEDSSIYLCSVNSWGPGANVLTFGAGSRLTVL.

In its sample, this clone was seen once. The V and J genes are TRBV6-4 and TRBJ2-7; 13 bases match TRBD2. CDR1 and CDR2 (germline): MRHNA, SNTAGT. Unmatched junction bases numbered 2, after V lost 3 bases and J lost 6 bases. This CDR3 region has 14 residues. The CDR3 region is CASSEGTSGTEQYF. The DNA for the CDR3 is TGTGCCAGCAGTGAAGGGACTAGCGGGACCGAGCAGTACTTC.